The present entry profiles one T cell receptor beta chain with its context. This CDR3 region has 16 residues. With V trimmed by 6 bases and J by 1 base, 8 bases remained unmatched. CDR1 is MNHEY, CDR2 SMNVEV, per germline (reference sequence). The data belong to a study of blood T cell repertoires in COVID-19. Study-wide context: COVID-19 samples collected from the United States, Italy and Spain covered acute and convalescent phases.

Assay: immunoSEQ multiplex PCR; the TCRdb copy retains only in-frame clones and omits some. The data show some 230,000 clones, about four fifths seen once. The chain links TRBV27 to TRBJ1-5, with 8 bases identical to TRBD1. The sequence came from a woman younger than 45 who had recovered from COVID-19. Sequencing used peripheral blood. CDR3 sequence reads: CASRSRGRGSNQPQHF. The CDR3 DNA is TGTGCCAGCAGATCCAGGGGGCGAGGGAGCAATCAGCCCCAGCATTTT.